The clone carrying this TCR beta chain was recorded many times. Its cognate antigen is unknown. The sample comes from a study of T cells in Graves' hyperthyroidism and ophthalmopathy. RNA transcripts gave rise to amplified TCR beta CDR3 regions. The HTBI primer set served for first-round RT-PCR of the TCR CDR3. TCRdb used MiXCR to reprocess the multiplex PCR reads, holding one entry per CDR3 protein. The table lists about 350,000 distinct CDR3 sequences, about 14% of them singletons. The study defined stable Graves' hyperthyroidism as no ophthalmopathy progression within 18 months. Each patient was aged 18 to 65 and had newly diagnosed hyperthyroidism of under 2 months' duration. Diagnostic decisions used clinical symptoms, serum thyroxine and TRAb, thyroid ultrasound and orbital computed tomography. Germline V CDR1 and CDR2: MNHEY, SMNVEV (reference sequence). The CDR3 is 15 residues long. V lost 2 bases and J lost 3, with 12 bases in between.

Study-wide points: Most thyroid-expanded clonotypes above 0.001 were also found in blood.

The sequenced sample was blood. This TCR came from a woman aged 25 to 39 with Graves' hyperthyroidism. The genes are TRBV27 and TRBJ2-3; D not resolved. The DNA for the CDR3 is TGTGCCAGCAGTTTACTTTCCGCCCTGACAGATACGCAGTATTTT. Its translation is CASSLLSALTDTQYF.